This T cell receptor (beta chain) was sequenced in a study of CD8+CD57+ T cells in acquired aplastic anemia. The CDR3 totals 14 residues. V gave up 0 bases and J gave up 4 bases, with 9 bases separating them. Germline V lookup: CDR1 MNHEY, CDR2 SMNVEV (reference sequence). This clonotype has ten or more counts. Both TCR beta VDJ combination and CDR3 sequence profiling were carried out. Genomic DNA was the template for this profiling. TCRdb reprocessed the reads via MiXCR and lists one record per CDR3 protein. This table has some 47,000 distinct CDR3 sequences, about 78% appearing once. Sequencing input: sorted CD4+, CD8+, or CD8+CD57+ T cells (not recorded which) from PBMCs. This clonotype was sampled from a human donor in good health, serving as a control. The rearrangement uses TRBV27 and TRBJ1-2, with D possibly TRBD1 on 5 matching bases. CDR3 bases: TGTGCCAGCAGTTTATCGAACGGGGGCTATGGCTACACCTTC. The encoded protein is CASSLSNGGYGYTF.